One T cell receptor beta chain is described in this entry. Its cognate antigen is unknown. CDR1 is MNHEY and CDR2 is SMNVEV in the germline V gene (reference sequence). The CDR3 has 14 residues. Germline trimming cut 4 bases from V and 10 bases from J; bases unmatched to any gene: 9. 60 Vbeta and 13 Jbeta primers were used in PCR. Authors' data handling: Approximately 9.9 million of about 88 million unique TCR beta chains were shared, per a later count. Clones were sequenced by immunoSEQ multiplex PCR, and TCRdb holds only the in-frame ones, with some missing. That table furnishes V, J and clone size, whereas the DNA furnished D and trimming. The profile shows more than 65,000 clones, more than 70% of them singletons. The source of the sample is a study of cytomegalovirus exposure and HLA in healthy donors. Study-level information: A previous analysis identified fewer than 130 million unique TCR beta sequences derived from approximately 190 million T cells. General study results and limits: One cluster of highly shared sequence variants probably arose as a sequencing artifact. HLA allele associations emerged for around 15,000 TCR beta sequences in a later analysis, at 0.05 false discovery rate.

The receptor's source is a middle-aged man in good health and CMV-seronegative. This chain links TRBV27 with TRBJ1-1; 10 positions match TRBD1. Sequencing input: PBMCs. The CDR3, as DNA: TGTGCCAGCAGTTCGACAGGGGGCAATATCGGAGCTTTCTTT. Residues: CASSSTGGNIGAFF.